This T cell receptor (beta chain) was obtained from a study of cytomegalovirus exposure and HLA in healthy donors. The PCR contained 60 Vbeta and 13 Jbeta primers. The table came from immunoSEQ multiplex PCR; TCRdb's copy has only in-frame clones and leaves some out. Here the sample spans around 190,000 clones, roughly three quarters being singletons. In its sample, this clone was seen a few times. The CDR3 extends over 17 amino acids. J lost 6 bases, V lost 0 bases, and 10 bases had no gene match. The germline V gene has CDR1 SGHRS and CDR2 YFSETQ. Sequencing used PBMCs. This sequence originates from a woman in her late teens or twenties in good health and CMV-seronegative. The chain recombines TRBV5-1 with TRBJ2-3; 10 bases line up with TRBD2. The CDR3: CASSLGVASGSTDTQYF. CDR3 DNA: TGCGCCAGCAGCTTGGGTGTGGCTAGCGGGAGTACTGATACGCAGTATTTT.